These 29 T cell receptor beta chains were sequenced from one sample in a study of blood T cell repertoires in COVID-19. The repertoire was sequenced with immunoSEQ multiplex PCR; TCRdb's copy has only in-frame clones and lacks some. The sample lists fewer than 250,000 clones; more than 85% were seen once. Material for sequencing was peripheral blood. The origin of the receptors is a middle-aged man with acute or convalescent COVID-19.

The chain combines TRBV25-1 with TRBJ2-1; 10 bases fit TRBD1. CDR1 and CDR2 from the germline V gene are MGHDK and SYGVNS. This CDR3 region has 17 residues. J gave up 7 bases and V 2 bases, and 11 bases lay outside the gene matches. In nucleotides, the CDR3 is TGTGCCAGCAGTGAAAGGGGACAGGGGATTTTAAAGAATGAGCAGTTCTTC. It translates to CASSERGQGILKNEQFF.

V gene TRBV6-5 combines with J gene TRBJ1-4; D might be TRBD1 (6 bases). Trimming removed 6 bases at V and 11 bases at J, with 19 bases between. This CDR3 contains 14 residues. Germline CDR1 MNHEY, CDR2 SVGAGI. CDR3 sequence: CASRTGARGGKLFF. The CDR3 coding sequence is TGTGCCAGCAGAACCGGGGCCAGGGGCGGGAAACTGTTTTTT.

This clone has a single count. This sequence joins TRBV4-2 and TRBJ2-3, with D possibly TRBD1 on 5 matching bases. The CDR3 covers 15 residues. Germline V gene lookup returns CDR1 LGHNA and CDR2 YNFKEQ. The V end lost 4 bases, the J end lost 2 bases, and 13 bases lay between the germline ends. The CDR3 nucleotides are TGTGCCAGCAGCCCCACGGACACCTACACAGATACGCAGTATTTT. Its protein is CASSPTDTYTDTQYF.

The chain couples TRBV5-1 to TRBJ2-7, with a tentative D call TRBD1 (5 bases). V lost 0 bases and J lost 0, with 7 bases in between. Germline CDR1 and CDR2: SGHRS and YFSETQ. There are 14 residues in the CDR3. The CDR3 DNA follows: TGCGCCAGCAGCTTGGGACAGAGCTCCTACGAGCAGTACTTC. Protein: CASSLGQSSYEQYF.

The chain recombines TRBV7-9 with TRBJ1-3; D remains ambiguous. This CDR3 has 14 residues. Per the germline V gene, CDR1 is SEHNR and CDR2 is FQNEAQ (reference sequence). V was trimmed by 1 base and J by 0 bases, leaving 4 bases between them. CDR3 in amino acids: CASSLDRSGNTIYF. CDR3 nucleotides: TGTGCCAGCAGCTTAGATCGCTCTGGAAACACCATATATTTT.

The chain couples TRBV7-2 to TRBJ2-1; 9 positions agree with TRBD1. The CDR3 covers 14 residues. CDR1 and CDR2 (germline): SGHTA, FQGNSA. V shed 2 bases and J 6 bases; nucleotides not matched to a gene: 2. The DNA for the CDR3 is TGTGCCAGCAGCTTAAGGACAGGGGTCAATGAGCAGTTCTTC. Protein: CASSLRTGVNEQFF.

The V call is TRBV2, the J call TRBJ1-1, with D tentatively TRBD1 (5 bases). V was clipped by 2 bases and J by 14 bases, with 15 bases between them. Germline CDR1 is SNHLY and CDR2 is FYNNEI. There are 12 residues in the CDR3. CDR3 amino acids: CASSERGDLGFF. The CDR3 nucleotides are TGTGCCAGCAGTGAAAGGGGCGACCTTGGATTCTTT.

In its sample, this clone was seen once. This chain joins TRBV10-2 and TRBJ1-2; D gene uncertain. V dropped 3 bases and J dropped 8 bases, with 16 bases sitting between them. Germline V CDR1 and CDR2: WSHSY, SAAADI. The CDR3 is 14 residues long. The CDR3: CASSDTGGPTGYTF. The CDR3 DNA reads TGCGCCAGCAGTGACACGGGAGGTCCTACCGGCTACACCTTC.

The rearrangement uses TRBV28 and TRBJ1-2; 7 nucleotides line up with TRBD1. Unmatched junction bases numbered 6, after V lost 2 bases and J lost 3 bases. Looked up from germline, CDR1 is MDHEN and CDR2 is SYDVKM. This CDR3 is 15 amino acids long. DNA of the CDR3: TGTGCCAGCAGTTTACCCTGGCAGGGGGACTATGGCTACACCTTC. It specifies CASSLPWQGDYGYTF.

The gene calls are TRBV18 and TRBJ1-5; D not certain. The V and J ends lost 3 bases and 5 bases respectively, with 11 bases between them. Germline-derived CDR1 and CDR2 are KGHSH and LQKENI. The CDR3 runs to 14 residues. This CDR3 is CASSPGQIDQPQHF. CDR3 coding DNA: TGTGCCAGCTCACCGGGCCAGATTGATCAGCCCCAGCATTTT.

The chain recombines TRBV30 with TRBJ2-2; 9 nucleotides align to TRBD1. This CDR3 has 14 residues. Trimming cost V 3 bases and J 9 bases; bases outside gene matches: 8. CDR1 and CDR2 (germline): GTSNPN, SVGIG (reference sequence). CDR3 in amino acids: CAWSPGQGIWELFF. In DNA, the CDR3 is TGTGCCTGGAGCCCGGGACAGGGAATATGGGAGCTGTTTTTT.

V is TRBV24-1 and J is TRBJ2-5, with a possible D match to TRBD2 (6 bases). The length of the CDR3 is 15 residues. Per the germline V gene, CDR1 is KGHDR and CDR2 is SFDVKD. The germline V and J ends were trimmed by 3 bases and 4 bases, with 14 bases remaining between them. CDR3 DNA: TGTGCCACCAGTGATGGTCGGGGGTCGAGAGAGACCCAGTACTTC. As protein: CATSDGRGSRETQYF.

The gene calls are TRBV6-4 and TRBJ2-2, with D tentatively TRBD1 (6 bases). CDR1 is MRHNA, CDR2 SNTAGT, per germline. The CDR3 loop spans 14 amino acids. V was shortened by 3 bases and J by 4 bases, with 9 bases between the two germline ends. This chain's CDR3 is CASSEQGTTGELFF. CDR3 in DNA: TGTGCCAGCAGTGAGCAGGGGACCACCGGGGAGCTGTTTTTT.

Here the CDR3 DNA reads TGTGCCAGCTCACCGACCGGGACTAAGGCCTCGGAGACCCAGTACTTC. Protein sequence: CASSPTGTKASETQYF. The chain carries TRBV18 and TRBJ2-5; 7 bases map to TRBD2. Trimming at V came to 3 bases and at J to 5 bases, leaving 12 bases not matched to a gene. Germline CDR1 is KGHSH and CDR2 is LQKENI. The CDR3 is 16 amino acids.

V usage is TRBV27 and J usage is TRBJ1-5; 11 nucleotides match TRBD1. CDR3 length: 15 residues. Germline CDR1 is MNHEY and CDR2 is SMNVEV (reference sequence). V lost 6 bases to trimming and J lost 7 bases; unmatched junction nucleotides: 8. The CDR3 sequence: CASSTGQGAMQPQHF. The DNA for the CDR3 is TGTGCCAGCAGCACCGGACAGGGGGCTATGCAGCCCCAGCATTTT.

The chain links TRBV11-1 to TRBJ1-5; tentatively, D is TRBD1 (5 bases). Trimming cost V 7 bases and J 6 bases, with 16 bases left between them. CDR1 is SGHAT, CDR2 FQDESV, per germline (reference sequence). The CDR3 covers 14 residues. As DNA, the CDR3 is TGTGCCAGCAACCGAACGGGGGGGAGTCAGCCCCAGCATTTT. It translates to CASNRTGGSQPQHF.

The chain links TRBV6-2 or TRBV6-3 to TRBJ2-3; D is uncertain. V was trimmed by 5 bases and J by 6 bases, leaving 12 bases between them. This CDR3 comprises 13 residues. The germline gives CDR1 MNHEY, CDR2 SVGEGT. The CDR3 nucleotides are TGTGCCAGCAGTACACCGGGTGGGGATACGCAGTATTTT. This sequence encodes CASSTPGGDTQYF.

Written as DNA, the CDR3 is TGTGCCAGCAGTACCGTACAGGGGACTAATGAAAAACTGTTTTTT. Amino acid sequence: CASSTVQGTNEKLFF. The chain uses TRBV27 and TRBJ1-4, with TRBD1 matching over 7 bases. The CDR3 is 15 residues long. The ends lost 5 bases at V and 2 bases at J; junction bases unmatched: 5. The germline gives CDR1 MNHEY, CDR2 SMNVEV (reference sequence).

J is TRBJ1-4 and V is TRBV7-9; the match to TRBD1 covers 7 bases. Germline V gives CDR1 SEHNR, CDR2 FQNEAQ (reference sequence). The ends lost 5 bases at V and 11 bases at J; junction bases unmatched: 5. The CDR3 is 12 amino acids. The CDR3 here is CASSVPGQKLFF. The DNA of the CDR3 is TGTGCCAGCAGCGTACCGGGACAGAAACTGTTTTTT. Full variable domain (remainder filled in from reference TRBV7-9 and TRBJ1-4): DTGVSQNPRHKITKRGQNVTFRCDPISEHNRLYWYRQTLGQGPEFLTYFQNEAQLEKSRLLSDRFSAERPKGSFSTLEIQRTEQGDSAMYLCASSVPGQKLFFGSGTQLSVL.

The V gene is TRBV5-1, the J gene TRBJ2-1; possible D gene TRBD1, 6 bases. The germline CDR1 and CDR2 sequences are SGHRS and YFSETQ. The length of the CDR3 is 19 residues. V shed 3 bases and J shed 0 bases, with 22 bases lying between them. The CDR3 is CASSSTGRQGESSYNEQFF. As DNA, the CDR3 is TGCGCCAGCAGCTCTACAGGGAGACAAGGGGAGAGCTCCTACAATGAGCAGTTCTTC.

The gene calls are TRBV29-1 and TRBJ2-6; perhaps TRBD2 as D (6 bases). Germline loops: CDR1 SQVTM, CDR2 ANQGSEA. The CDR3 totals 18 residues. Trimming stripped 0 bases from V and 0 bases from J, with 15 bases between. The CDR3 DNA follows: TGCAGCGTTGAAGATACAGCGGGCATACCCTCTGGGGCCAACGTCCTGACTTTC. This encodes CSVEDTAGIPSGANVLTF.

V and J are TRBV5-1 and TRBJ2-3; 7 nucleotides line up with TRBD1. J lost 1 base, V lost 6 bases, and 2 bases had no gene match. Per the germline V gene, CDR1 is SGHRS and CDR2 is YFSETQ. The length of the CDR3 is 13 residues. CDR3 nucleotide sequence: TGCGCCAGCACCACAGGGGGCACAGATACGCAGTATTTT. This encodes CASTTGGTDTQYF.

This clone was seen a few times. This rearrangement joins TRBV29-1 to TRBJ2-1; possible D gene TRBD2, 6 bases. Germline V gives CDR1 SQVTM, CDR2 ANQGSEA. V shed 7 bases and J shed 8 bases, with 18 bases lying between them. The CDR3 length is 13 residues. This chain's CDR3 is CSATTSLRDEQFF. DNA of the CDR3: TGCAGCGCCACTACTAGCCTAAGGGATGAGCAGTTCTTC.

The chain employs TRBV5-4 and TRBJ2-1; 9 bases fit TRBD2. This CDR3 has 15 residues. V shed 3 bases, J shed 7 bases, and the junction held 8 bases outside the gene matches. CDR1 is SGHNT and CDR2 is YYREEE in the germline V gene (reference sequence). The CDR3 DNA sequence: TGTGCCAGCAGCTCTGGACTAGCGCCGACGAATGAGCAGTTCTTC. Translation: CASSSGLAPTNEQFF.

The genes are TRBV19 and TRBJ2-2, with 9 bases that match TRBD2. Germline lookup yields CDR1 LNHDA and CDR2 SQIVND (reference sequence). This CDR3 has 16 residues. V dropped 4 bases and J dropped 4; count of bases not matched to a gene: 7. CDR3 loop: CASSRGLAGFTGELFF. CDR3 in DNA: TGTGCCAGTAGTAGAGGGCTAGCGGGGTTCACCGGGGAGCTGTTTTTT.

This rearrangement joins TRBV5-4 to TRBJ2-3; a weak D match, TRBD2 (5 bases). This CDR3 is 13 amino acids long. V shed 3 bases and J shed 2 bases, with 7 bases lying between them. The germline CDR1 and CDR2 sequences are SGHNT and YYREEE (reference sequence). The CDR3: CASSSDSTDTQYF. CDR3 nucleotides: TGTGCCAGCAGCTCGGACTCCACAGATACGCAGTATTTT.

This clone turned up a few times. The chain uses TRBV7-9 and TRBJ2-5; 7 bases are shared with TRBD1. Germline CDR1 is SEHNR and CDR2 is FQNEAQ (reference sequence). Trimming at V came to 5 bases and at J to 2 bases, leaving 8 bases not matched to a gene. This CDR3 has 15 residues. DNA for the CDR3: TGTGCCAGCAGCCGTTGGGCAGGGGGACAAGAGACCCAGTACTTC. This sequence encodes CASSRWAGGQETQYF.

The rearrangement uses TRBV4-2 and TRBJ1-5, with D uncertain. This CDR3 comprises 16 residues. Germline values: CDR1 LGHNA, CDR2 YNFKEQ. V was clipped by 0 bases and J by 3 bases, with 12 bases between them. CDR3 sequence: CASSQDNQLYNQPQHF. Written as DNA, the CDR3 is TGTGCCAGCAGCCAAGATAATCAACTTTACAATCAGCCCCAGCATTTT.

This chain joins TRBV9 and TRBJ2-5; 10 bases agree with TRBD1. The ends lost 6 bases at V and 2 bases at J; junction bases unmatched: 7. Germline CDR1 reads SGDLS; CDR2 reads YYNGEE. This CDR3 region has 15 residues. CDR3 amino acids: CASTRGDRGQETQYF. The CDR3 DNA sequence: TGTGCCAGCACCCGCGGGGACAGGGGACAAGAGACCCAGTACTTC.